The 21 T cell receptor beta chains below were found in one sample sequenced in a study of blood T cell repertoires in COVID-19. Repertoires were generated with immunoSEQ multiplex PCR, while TCRdb's copy carries only in-frame clones and drops some. The repertoire holds about 150,000 clones, with roughly four fifths as singletons. The source material was peripheral blood. The receptors shown here come from a man older than 75 with acute or convalescent COVID-19.

V is TRBV7-9 and J is TRBJ1-2; the D gene is possibly TRBD1 (6 bases). Germline lookup yields CDR1 SEHNR and CDR2 FQNEAQ (reference sequence). Trimming shortened V by 5 bases and J by 6 bases, and 16 bases separated the two germline ends. This CDR3 contains 14 residues. CDR3 sequence reads: CASSPTVGADGYTF. The CDR3 nucleotides read TGTGCCAGCAGCCCCACGGTGGGGGCGGATGGCTACACCTTC.

This clone was found many times. The chain joins TRBV3-1 (or the pseudogene TRBV3-2) to TRBJ1-3; no firm D call. The CDR3 contains 14 residues. Trimming left V 4 bases short and J 1 base short, with 8 bases between. Germline CDR1 LGHDT, CDR2 YNNKEL (reference sequence). Written as DNA, the CDR3 is TGTGCCAGCAGCCCCGCTAGTTCTGGAAACACCATATATTTT. This codes for CASSPASSGNTIYF.

The chain joins TRBV3-1 (or the pseudogene TRBV3-2) to TRBJ2-2, with TRBD2 identical over 9 bases. Looked up from germline, CDR1 is LGHDT and CDR2 is YNNKEL (reference sequence). CDR3 length equals 16 residues. Trimming at V came to 3 bases and at J to 3 bases, leaving 5 bases not matched to a gene. CDR3 DNA sequence: TGTGCCAGCAGCCAGGGGACTAGCCTGTACACCGGGGAGCTGTTTTTT. This codes for CASSQGTSLYTGELFF.

This chain uses TRBV4-3 with TRBJ2-5; 7 bases agree with TRBD1. After removal of 2 bases from V and 2 bases from J, the junction contained 11 bases not matched to a gene. In germline, CDR1 is LGHNA, CDR2 YSLEER. CDR3 length: 17 residues. The CDR3 coding sequence is TGCGCCAGCAGCCAAAACCAGACAGGGTTACCTCAAGAGACCCAGTACTTC. Translation gives CASSQNQTGLPQETQYF.

This rearrangement joins TRBV11-3 to TRBJ2-5; TRBD2 matches 10 bases. The CDR3 totals 17 residues. Germline CDR1 reads SGHNT; CDR2 reads YENEEA. Germline trimming cut 4 bases from V and 5 bases from J; bases unmatched to any gene: 13. CDR3 in amino acids: CASSSPLGSGGAETQYF. DNA of the CDR3: TGTGCCAGCAGCTCCCCGTTGGGGAGCGGGGGGGCCGAGACCCAGTACTTC.

This clone was counted once. This chain connects TRBV30 to TRBJ1-5; D gene uncertain. Germline assignment: CDR1 GTSNPN and CDR2 SVGIG (reference sequence). There are 15 residues in the CDR3. The V gene lost 0 bases and the J gene lost 3 bases, with 12 bases spanning the gap. As DNA, the CDR3 is TGTGCCTGGAGTGTAGGAGGGTCCCCCAATCAGCCCCAGCATTTT. This encodes CAWSVGGSPNQPQHF.

The V and J genes are TRBV5-6 and TRBJ2-5; D is ambiguous. CDR1 and CDR2 (germline): SGHDT, YYEEEE. CDR3 length: 13 amino acids. The germline V and J ends were trimmed by 1 base and 9 bases, with 13 bases remaining between them. CDR3 sequence: CASSLSRRGAQYF. The DNA for the CDR3 is TGTGCCAGCAGCTTGTCGAGGCGAGGAGCCCAGTACTTC.

The V call is TRBV19, the J call TRBJ1-2; 8 bases fit TRBD1. The germline V gene encodes CDR1 LNHDA and CDR2 SQIVND (reference sequence). The CDR3 covers 12 residues. Losses at the gene ends were 5 bases for V and 6 bases for J; bases not matched to a gene: 2. The CDR3 DNA sequence: TGTGCCAGTAGTCCACAGGGGGATGGCTACACCTTC. Its protein product is CASSPQGDGYTF.

V is TRBV6-2 or TRBV6-3 and J is TRBJ1-6; tentatively, D is TRBD1 (5 bases). Between the trimmed V and J ends, which lost 4 bases and 7 bases, there was a span of 20 bases. The V gene's germline CDR1 is MNHEY and CDR2 SVGEGT. CDR3 length equals 17 residues. CDR3 sequence: CASSSRRDWGQNSPLHF. CDR3 DNA sequence: TGTGCCAGCAGTTCCAGGCGCGACTGGGGCCAAAATTCACCCCTCCACTTT.

V is TRBV19 and J is TRBJ2-1, with TRBD2 matching 9 bases. Germline assignment: CDR1 LNHDA and CDR2 SQIVND (reference sequence). The CDR3 loop spans 18 amino acids. Unmatched junction bases numbered 14, after V lost 6 bases and J lost 2 bases. CDR3 nucleotide sequence: TGTGCCAGTAGCCTATCTAGGTCTTTAGCGGGGGCCTACAATGAGCAGTTCTTC. As protein: CASSLSRSLAGAYNEQFF.

The chain uses TRBV16 and TRBJ1-1; 7 bases are shared with TRBD1. In germline, CDR1 is KGHSY, CDR2 FQNENV. The CDR3 is made up of 14 amino acids. The V gene end was trimmed by 0 bases and the J gene end by 7 bases; junction bases not matched to a gene: 5. CDR3 region: CASSQSMGQIEAFF. The DNA of the CDR3 is TGTGCCAGCAGCCAATCGATGGGACAGATTGAAGCTTTCTTT.

The chain combines TRBV7-9 with TRBJ1-4, with D perhaps matching TRBD1 (5 bases). Between the trimmed V and J ends, which lost 4 bases and 5 bases, there was a span of 8 bases. CDR1 and CDR2 (germline): SEHNR, FQNEAQ (reference sequence). This CDR3 spans 13 amino acids. This CDR3 is CASSSTVNEKLFF. Here the CDR3 DNA reads TGTGCCAGCAGCTCGACAGTGAATGAAAAACTGTTTTTT. Drawing the rest from reference TRBV7-9 and TRBJ1-4, the complete variable domain is DTGVSQNPRHKITKRGQNVTFRCDPISEHNRLYWYRQTLGQGPEFLTYFQNEAQLEKSRLLSDRFSAERPKGSFSTLEIQRTEQGDSAMYLCASSSTVNEKLFFGSGTQLSVL.

The rearrangement joins TRBV28 to TRBJ1-5, with D possibly being TRBD1 (6 bases). Germline V CDR1 and CDR2: MDHEN, SYDVKM. The CDR3 consists of 13 residues. The ends were cut back, 2 bases at V and 5 bases at J, with 7 bases in the middle. CDR3 nucleotides: TGTGCCAGCAGTTTAGCAGGGGATCAGCCCCAGCATTTT. It codes for CASSLAGDQPQHF.

The V and J genes are TRBV19 and TRBJ1-5; 10 nucleotides align to TRBD1. The germline CDR1 and CDR2 sequences are LNHDA and SQIVND (reference sequence). This CDR3 contains 13 residues. Trimming at V came to 8 bases and at J to 7 bases, leaving 5 bases not matched to a gene. As DNA, the CDR3 is TGTGCCAGTGGACAGGGGGTTCGACAGCCCCAGCATTTT. This gives the protein CASGQGVRQPQHF.

This clone has just a few counts. This sequence joins TRBV7-3 and TRBJ1-2; TRBD1 aligns across 10 bases. This CDR3 has 16 residues. The V segment lost 5 bases and the J segment 5 bases; nucleotides outside the gene matches: 11. The germline gives CDR1 SGHTA, CDR2 FQGTGA. CDR3 loop: CASSKFGTGDLYGYTF. CDR3 nucleotides: TGTGCCAGCAGCAAATTCGGGACAGGGGATTTGTATGGCTACACCTTC.

The V gene is TRBV29-1, the J gene TRBJ2-7, with a possible D match to TRBD1 (5 bases). Trimming removed 6 bases at V and 4 bases at J, with 10 bases between. The CDR3 sequence is 11 residues long. Germline-derived CDR1 and CDR2 are SQVTM and ANQGSEA. The CDR3 loop is CSVQVPYEQYF. The CDR3 region has the DNA TGCAGCGTACAGGTCCCATACGAGCAGTACTTC.

The chain carries TRBV4-1 and TRBJ1-1; D perhaps matches TRBD1 (5 bases). V lost 1 base, J lost 4 bases, and 13 bases lay in between. CDR3 length: 15 residues. Germline V lookup: CDR1 MGHRA, CDR2 YSYEKL. The CDR3 nucleotides are TGCGCCAGCAGCCAAGCCCCCGCGGGGGGCACTGAAGCTTTCTTT. Protein product: CASSQAPAGGTEAFF.

This chain joins TRBV12-5 and TRBJ2-7; 15 nucleotides align to TRBD2. CDR3 length: 17 residues. Looked up from germline, CDR1 is LGHNT and CDR2 is FRNRAP. Trimming at V came to 1 base and at J to 4 bases, leaving 5 bases not matched to a gene. CDR3 coding DNA: TGTGCTAGTGGTTTGGAGGGGACTAGCGGGGGGCATTACGAGCAGTACGTC. This codes for CASGLEGTSGGHYEQYV.

The chain has TRBV11-3 and TRBJ2-2, with TRBD2 as a possible D gene (6 bases). The CDR3 sequence is 17 residues long. Germline V gives CDR1 SGHNT, CDR2 YENEEA. Deletions cut 4 bases from V and 0 bases from J, with 15 bases between. The CDR3 protein is CASSSRGRTTNTGELFF. For the CDR3, the DNA is TGTGCCAGCAGCTCACGGGGACGGACTACGAACACCGGGGAGCTGTTTTTT.

The V gene is TRBV28, the J gene TRBJ1-1; possible D gene TRBD1, 5 bases. Germline V gene data show CDR1 as MDHEN and CDR2 as SYDVKM. The germline V and J ends were trimmed by 7 bases and 1 base, with 13 bases remaining between them. This CDR3 spans 14 amino acids. CDR3 loop: CASIPFQGNTEAFF. The CDR3 DNA follows: TGTGCCAGCATCCCTTTTCAGGGGAACACTGAAGCTTTCTTT.

J is TRBJ1-2 and V is TRBV14, with 7 bases identical to TRBD1. The length of the CDR3 is 13 residues. Germline trimming cut 3 bases from V and 4 bases from J; bases unmatched to any gene: 2. The germline V gene has CDR1 SGHDN and CDR2 FVKESK. CDR3 in DNA: TGTGCCAGCAGCCAGGGACAGTCCTATGGCTACACCTTC. Encoded protein: CASSQGQSYGYTF.